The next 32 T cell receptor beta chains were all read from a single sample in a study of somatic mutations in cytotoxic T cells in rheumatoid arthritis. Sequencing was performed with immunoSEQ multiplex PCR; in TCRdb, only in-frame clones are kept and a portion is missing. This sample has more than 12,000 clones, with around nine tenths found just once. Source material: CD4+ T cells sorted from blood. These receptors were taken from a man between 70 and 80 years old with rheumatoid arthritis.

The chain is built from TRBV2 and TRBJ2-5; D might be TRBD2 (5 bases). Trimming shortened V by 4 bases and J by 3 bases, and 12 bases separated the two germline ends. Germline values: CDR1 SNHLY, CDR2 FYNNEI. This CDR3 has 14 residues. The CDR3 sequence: CASSGAGKKETQYF. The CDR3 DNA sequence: TGTGCCAGCAGTGGAGCCGGGAAAAAAGAGACCCAGTACTTC.

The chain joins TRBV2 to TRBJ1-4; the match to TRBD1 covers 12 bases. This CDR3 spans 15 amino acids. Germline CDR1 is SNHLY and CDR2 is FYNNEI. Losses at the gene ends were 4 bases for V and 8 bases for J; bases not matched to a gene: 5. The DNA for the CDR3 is TGTGCCAGCAGTGGGGGACAGGGGGCGAAGGAAAAACTGTTTTTT. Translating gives CASSGGQGAKEKLFF.

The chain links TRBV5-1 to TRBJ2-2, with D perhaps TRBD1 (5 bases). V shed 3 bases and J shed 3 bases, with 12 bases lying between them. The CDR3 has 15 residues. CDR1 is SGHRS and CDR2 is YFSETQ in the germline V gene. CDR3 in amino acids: CASSWGGLHTGELFF. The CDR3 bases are TGCGCCAGCAGCTGGGGCGGCCTGCACACCGGGGAGCTGTTTTTT.

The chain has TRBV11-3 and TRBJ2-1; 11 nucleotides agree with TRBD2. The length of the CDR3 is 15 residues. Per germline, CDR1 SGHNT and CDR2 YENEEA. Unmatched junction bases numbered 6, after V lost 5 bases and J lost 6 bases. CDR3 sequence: CASSLGGTSGNEQFF. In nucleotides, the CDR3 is TGTGCCAGCAGCCTAGGTGGGACTAGCGGCAATGAGCAGTTCTTC.

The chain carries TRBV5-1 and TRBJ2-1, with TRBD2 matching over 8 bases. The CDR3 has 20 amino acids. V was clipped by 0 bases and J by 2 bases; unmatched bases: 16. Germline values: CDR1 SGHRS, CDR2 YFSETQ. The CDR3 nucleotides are TGCGCCAGCAGCTTGGATATTCTCGGAAGCGGGAGTTGGACCTACAATGAGCAGTTCTTC. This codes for CASSLDILGSGSWTYNEQFF. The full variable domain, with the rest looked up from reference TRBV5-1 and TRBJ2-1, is KAGVTQTPRYLIKTRGQQVTLSCSPISGHRSVSWYQQTPGQGLQFLFEYFSETQRNKGNFPGRFSGRQFSNSRSEMNVSTLELGDSALYLCASSLDILGSGSWTYNEQFFGPGTRLTVL.

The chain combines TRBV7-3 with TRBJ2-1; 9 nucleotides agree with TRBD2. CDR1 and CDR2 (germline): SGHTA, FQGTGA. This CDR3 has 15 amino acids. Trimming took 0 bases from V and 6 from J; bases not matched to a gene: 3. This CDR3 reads CASSLTAGGGNEQFF. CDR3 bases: TGTGCCAGCAGCTTAACAGCGGGAGGCGGCAATGAGCAGTTCTTC.

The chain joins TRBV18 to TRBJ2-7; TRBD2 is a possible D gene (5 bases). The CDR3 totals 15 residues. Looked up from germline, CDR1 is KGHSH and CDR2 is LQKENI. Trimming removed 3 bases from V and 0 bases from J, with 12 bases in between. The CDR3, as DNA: TGTGCCAGCTCACCTTCTAGCCAAAGCTCCTACGAGCAGTACTTC. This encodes CASSPSSQSSYEQYF.

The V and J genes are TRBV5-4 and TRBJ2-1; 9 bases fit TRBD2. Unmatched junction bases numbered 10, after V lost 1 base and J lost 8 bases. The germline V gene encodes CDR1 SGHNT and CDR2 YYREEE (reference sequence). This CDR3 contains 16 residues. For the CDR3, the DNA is TGTGCCAGCAGCTTGACCGTGGCGGGAGGGTGGGATGAGCAGTTCTTC. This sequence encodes CASSLTVAGGWDEQFF.

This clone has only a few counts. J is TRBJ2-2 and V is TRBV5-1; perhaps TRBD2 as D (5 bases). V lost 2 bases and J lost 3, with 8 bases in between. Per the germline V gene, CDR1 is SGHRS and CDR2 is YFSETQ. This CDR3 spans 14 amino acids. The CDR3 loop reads CASSFGVDTGELFF. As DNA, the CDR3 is TGCGCCAGCAGCTTCGGGGTCGACACCGGGGAGCTGTTTTTT.

The CDR3 loop reads CASSLTAGGPGDTQYF. The CDR3 DNA follows: TGTGCCAGCAGCTTAACAGCGGGAGGGCCGGGAGATACGCAGTATTTT. The chain recombines TRBV7-3 with TRBJ2-3; 10 nucleotides match TRBD2. The CDR3 sequence is 16 residues long. Germline V gives CDR1 SGHTA, CDR2 FQGTGA. Trimming took 0 bases from V and 5 from J; bases not matched to a gene: 5.

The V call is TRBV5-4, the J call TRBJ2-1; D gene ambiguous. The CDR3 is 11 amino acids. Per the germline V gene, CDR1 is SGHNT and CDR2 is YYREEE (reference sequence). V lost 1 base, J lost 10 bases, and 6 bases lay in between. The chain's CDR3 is CASSLSREQFF. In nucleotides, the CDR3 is TGTGCCAGCAGCTTGTCGAGGGAGCAGTTCTTC.

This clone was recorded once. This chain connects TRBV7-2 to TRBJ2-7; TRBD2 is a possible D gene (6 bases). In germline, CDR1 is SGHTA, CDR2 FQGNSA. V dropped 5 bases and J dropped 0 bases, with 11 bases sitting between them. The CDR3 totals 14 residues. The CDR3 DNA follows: TGTGCCAGCAGCAGACTAGTCAGCTCCTACGAGCAGTACTTC. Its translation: CASSRLVSSYEQYF.

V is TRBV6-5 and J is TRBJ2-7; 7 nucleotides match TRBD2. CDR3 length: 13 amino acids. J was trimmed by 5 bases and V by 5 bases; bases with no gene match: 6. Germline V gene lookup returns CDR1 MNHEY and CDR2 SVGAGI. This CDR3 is CASSPPGGNEQYF. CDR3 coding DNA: TGTGCCAGCAGTCCCCCGGGGGGAAACGAGCAGTACTTC.

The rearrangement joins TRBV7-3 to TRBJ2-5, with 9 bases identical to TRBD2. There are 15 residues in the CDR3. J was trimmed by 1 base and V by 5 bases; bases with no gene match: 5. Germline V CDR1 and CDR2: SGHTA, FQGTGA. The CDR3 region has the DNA TGTGCCAGCAGCGCGGGAGGGCGAAGCCAAGAGACCCAGTACTTC. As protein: CASSAGGRSQETQYF.

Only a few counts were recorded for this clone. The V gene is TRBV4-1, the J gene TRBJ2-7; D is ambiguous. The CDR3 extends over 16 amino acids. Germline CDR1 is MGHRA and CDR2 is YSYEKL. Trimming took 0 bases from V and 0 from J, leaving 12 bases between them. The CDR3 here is CASSQDFPTGSYEQYF. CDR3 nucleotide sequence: TGCGCCAGCAGCCAAGATTTCCCTACGGGCTCCTACGAGCAGTACTTC.

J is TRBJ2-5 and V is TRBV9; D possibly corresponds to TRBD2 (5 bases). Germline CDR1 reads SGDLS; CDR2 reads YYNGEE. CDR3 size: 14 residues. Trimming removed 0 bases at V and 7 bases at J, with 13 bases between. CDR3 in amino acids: CASSVVGGSGTQYF. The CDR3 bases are TGTGCCAGCAGCGTAGTCGGAGGTTCGGGGACCCAGTACTTC.

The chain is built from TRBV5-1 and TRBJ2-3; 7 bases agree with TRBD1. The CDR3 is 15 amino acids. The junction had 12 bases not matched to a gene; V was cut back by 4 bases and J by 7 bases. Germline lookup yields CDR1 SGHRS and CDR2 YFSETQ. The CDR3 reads CASSPPNRGSYTQYF. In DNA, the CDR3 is TGCGCCAGCAGCCCCCCGAACAGGGGAAGCTATACGCAGTATTTT. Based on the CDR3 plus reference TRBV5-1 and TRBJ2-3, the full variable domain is KAGVTQTPRYLIKTRGQQVTLSCSPISGHRSVSWYQQTPGQGLQFLFEYFSETQRNKGNFPGRFSGRQFSNSRSEMNVSTLELGDSALYLCASSPPNRGSYTQYFGPGTRLTVL.

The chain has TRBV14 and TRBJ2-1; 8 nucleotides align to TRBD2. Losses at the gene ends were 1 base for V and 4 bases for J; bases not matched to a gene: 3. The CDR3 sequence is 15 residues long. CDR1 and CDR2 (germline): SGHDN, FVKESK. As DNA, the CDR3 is TGTGCCAGCAGCCAAGTCGGGGGGGGTTACAATGAGCAGTTCTTC. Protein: CASSQVGGGYNEQFF.

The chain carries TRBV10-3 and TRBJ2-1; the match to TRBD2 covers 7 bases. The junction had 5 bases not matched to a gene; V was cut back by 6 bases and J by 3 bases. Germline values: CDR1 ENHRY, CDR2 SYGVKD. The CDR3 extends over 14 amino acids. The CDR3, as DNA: TGTGCCATCAGCAAGACTAGCAACTACAATGAGCAGTTCTTC. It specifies CAISKTSNYNEQFF.

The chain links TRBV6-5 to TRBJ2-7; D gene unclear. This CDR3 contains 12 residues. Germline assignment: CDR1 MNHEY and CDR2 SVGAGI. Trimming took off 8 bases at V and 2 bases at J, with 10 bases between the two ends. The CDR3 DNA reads TGTGCCAGCGACTCCCCGCCCTACGAGCAGTACTTC. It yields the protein CASDSPPYEQYF.

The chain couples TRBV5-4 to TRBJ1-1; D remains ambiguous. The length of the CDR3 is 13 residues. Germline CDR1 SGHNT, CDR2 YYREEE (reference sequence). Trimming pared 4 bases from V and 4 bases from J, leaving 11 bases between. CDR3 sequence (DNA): TGTGCCAGCAGCACTGGACTTTTCACTGAAGCTTTCTTT. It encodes CASSTGLFTEAFF. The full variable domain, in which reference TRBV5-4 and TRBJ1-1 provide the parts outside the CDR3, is ETGVTQSPTHLIKTRGQQVTLRCSSQSGHNTVSWYQQALGQGPQFIFQYYREEENGRGNFPPRFSGLQFPNYSSELNVNALELDDSALYLCASSTGLFTEAFFGQGTRLTVV.

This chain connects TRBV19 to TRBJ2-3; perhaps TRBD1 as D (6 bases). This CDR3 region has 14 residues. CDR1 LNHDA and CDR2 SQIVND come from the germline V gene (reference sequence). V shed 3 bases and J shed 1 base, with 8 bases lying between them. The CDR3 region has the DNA TGTGCCAGTAGTATTACAGGGCGCACAGATACGCAGTATTTT. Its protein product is CASSITGRTDTQYF.

The CDR3: CASSPPGPSGNQPQHF. CDR3 nucleotides: TGTGCCAGCTCACCACCGGGGCCATCGGGCAATCAGCCCCAGCATTTT. V is TRBV18 and J is TRBJ1-5; TRBD1 is a possible D gene (5 bases). Germline values: CDR1 KGHSH, CDR2 LQKENI. The CDR3 runs 16 residues. V was trimmed by 0 bases and J by 2 bases, leaving 11 bases between them.

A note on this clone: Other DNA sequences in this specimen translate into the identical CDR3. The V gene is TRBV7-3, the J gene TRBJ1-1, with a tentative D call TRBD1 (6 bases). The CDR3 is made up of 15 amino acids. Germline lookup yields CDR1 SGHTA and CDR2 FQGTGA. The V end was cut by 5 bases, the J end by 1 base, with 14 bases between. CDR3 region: CASSLTGRANTEAFF. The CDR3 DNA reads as TGTGCCAGCAGCCTCACAGGGCGGGCGAACACTGAAGCTTTCTTT.

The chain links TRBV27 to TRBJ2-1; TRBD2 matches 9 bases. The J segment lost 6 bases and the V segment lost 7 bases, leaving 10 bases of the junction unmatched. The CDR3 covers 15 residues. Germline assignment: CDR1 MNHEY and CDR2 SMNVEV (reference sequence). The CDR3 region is CASTHTSGHLNEQFF. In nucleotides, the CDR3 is TGTGCCAGCACACATACTAGCGGGCATCTCAATGAGCAGTTCTTC.

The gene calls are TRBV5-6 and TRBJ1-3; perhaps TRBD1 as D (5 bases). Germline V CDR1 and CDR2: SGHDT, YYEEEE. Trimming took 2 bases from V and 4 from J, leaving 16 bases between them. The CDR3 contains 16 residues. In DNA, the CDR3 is TGTGCCAGCAGCTTAGTAAGCAGGGCATCGGGAAACACCATATATTTT. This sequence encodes CASSLVSRASGNTIYF.

The CDR3 spells CASSVGTSGPGLTYEQYF. The CDR3 coding sequence is TGTGCCAGCAGCGTAGGGACTAGCGGGCCAGGACTAACCTACGAGCAGTACTTC. The chain is built from TRBV9 and TRBJ2-7; TRBD2 matches 11 bases. The CDR3 runs 18 residues. The ends lost 0 bases at V and 2 bases at J; junction bases unmatched: 10. The germline CDR1 and CDR2 sequences are SGDLS and YYNGEE.

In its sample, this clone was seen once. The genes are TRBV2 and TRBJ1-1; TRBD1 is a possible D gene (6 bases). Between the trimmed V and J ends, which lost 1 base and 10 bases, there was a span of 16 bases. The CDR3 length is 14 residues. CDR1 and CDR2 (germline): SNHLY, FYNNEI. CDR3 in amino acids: CASSEGGGVRGAFF. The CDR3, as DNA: TGTGCCAGCAGTGAAGGCGGAGGAGTCAGGGGAGCTTTCTTT.

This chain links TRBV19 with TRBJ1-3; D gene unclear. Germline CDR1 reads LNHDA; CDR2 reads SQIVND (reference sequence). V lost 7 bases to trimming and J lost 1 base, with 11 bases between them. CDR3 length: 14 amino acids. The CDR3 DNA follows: TGTGCCAGTAATGGCGGCCCGTCTGGAAACACCATATATTTT. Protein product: CASNGGPSGNTIYF.

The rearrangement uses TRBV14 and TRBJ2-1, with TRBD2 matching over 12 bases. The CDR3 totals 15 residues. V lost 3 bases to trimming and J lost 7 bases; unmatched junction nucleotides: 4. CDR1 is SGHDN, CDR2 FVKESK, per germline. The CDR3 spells CASSHWTSGMNEQFF. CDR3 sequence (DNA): TGTGCCAGCAGCCACTGGACTAGCGGGATGAATGAGCAGTTCTTC.

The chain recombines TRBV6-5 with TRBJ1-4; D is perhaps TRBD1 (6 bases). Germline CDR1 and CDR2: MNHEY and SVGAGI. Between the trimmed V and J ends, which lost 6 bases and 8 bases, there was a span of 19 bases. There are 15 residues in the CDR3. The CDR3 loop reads CASSYTGTPDEKLFF. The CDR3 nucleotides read TGTGCCAGCAGCTACACCGGGACACCAGACGAAAAACTGTTTTTT.

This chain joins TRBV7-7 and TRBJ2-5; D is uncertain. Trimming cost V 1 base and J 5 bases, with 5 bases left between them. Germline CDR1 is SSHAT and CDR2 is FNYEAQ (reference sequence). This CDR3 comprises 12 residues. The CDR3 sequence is CASSLDRETQYF. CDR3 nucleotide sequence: TGTGCCAGCAGCTTAGATCGGGAGACCCAGTACTTC.